One and the same sample provided the 10 T cell receptor beta chains below, sequenced in a study of T cells in localized non-small cell lung cancer. TCRdb's table, derived via immunoSEQ multiplex PCR, lists solely in-frame clones and lacks some. The table lists about 36,000 clones, around nine tenths of them singletons. The specimen comprised peripheral blood, sampled before any cancer treatment. The receptors shown here come from a woman aged 40-70 years with stage I lung adenocarcinoma.

This chain uses TRBV18 with TRBJ1-5, with unresolved D. The CDR3 has 13 residues. Trimming left V 3 bases short and J 10 bases short, with 13 bases between. CDR1 and CDR2 from the germline V gene are KGHSH and LQKENI. Written as DNA, the CDR3 is TGTGCCAGCTCACCCGGCAATAGTAATCCCCAGCATTTT. Translating it yields CASSPGNSNPQHF.

J is TRBJ1-5 and V is TRBV6-1, with 7 bases lining up with TRBD1. The V and J ends lost 8 bases and 4 bases, in that order; junction bases with no gene match: 11. Per germline, CDR1 MNHNS and CDR2 SASEGT. The CDR3 is 15 residues long. The CDR3 nucleotides are TGTGCCAGCCAACCACCGGGACAGCGAAATCAGCCCCAGCATTTT. It translates to CASQPPGQRNQPQHF.

V and J are TRBV18 and TRBJ1-2; D is undetermined. The V end was cut by 3 bases, the J end by 5 bases, with 13 bases between. This CDR3 is built from 14 residues. The germline V gene has CDR1 KGHSH and CDR2 LQKENI. The CDR3 coding sequence is TGTGCCAGCTCACCCCCTTCGGGTGGATATGGCTACACCTTC. It encodes CASSPPSGGYGYTF.

A few counts support this clone. The sample carries other DNA sequences with the same CDR3. V usage is TRBV5-1 and J usage is TRBJ2-3, with 7 bases that match TRBD2. The trim removed 6 bases at V and 0 bases at J, leaving 4 bases unmatched. Germline V gene lookup returns CDR1 SGHRS and CDR2 YFSETQ. There are 14 residues in the CDR3. CDR3 amino acids: CASTRGGSTDTQYF. CDR3 coding DNA: TGCGCCAGCACGCGCGGGGGTAGCACAGATACGCAGTATTTT. The variable domain in full, completed from reference TRBV5-1 and TRBJ2-3, reads KAGVTQTPRYLIKTRGQQVTLSCSPISGHRSVSWYQQTPGQGLQFLFEYFSETQRNKGNFPGRFSGRQFSNSRSEMNVSTLELGDSALYLCASTRGGSTDTQYFGPGTRLTVL.

V usage is TRBV11-2 and J usage is TRBJ2-1; the D gene is possibly TRBD2 (6 bases). Trimming cost V 0 bases and J 7 bases, with 13 bases left between them. The CDR3 extends over 15 amino acids. The germline V gene encodes CDR1 SGHAT and CDR2 FQNNGV. This chain's CDR3 is CASSLDLAGINEQFF. CDR3 coding DNA: TGTGCCAGCAGCTTAGATCTCGCGGGGATTAATGAGCAGTTCTTC. Full variable domain (outside the CDR3, taken from reference TRBV11-2 and TRBJ2-1): EAGVAQSPRYKIIEKRQSVAFWCNPISGHATLYWYQQILGQGPKLLIQFQNNGVVDDSQLPKDRFSAERLKGVDSTLKIQPAKLEDSAVYLCASSLDLAGINEQFFGPGTRLTVL.

The V and J genes are TRBV7-9 and TRBJ2-5; D call uncertain. The CDR3 loop spans 11 amino acids. In germline, CDR1 is SEHNR, CDR2 FQNEAQ (reference sequence). V was cut by 7 bases and J by 5 bases, with 8 bases left in between. This chain's CDR3 is CASMVRETQYF. CDR3 sequence (DNA): TGTGCCAGCATGGTCCGGGAGACCCAGTACTTC.

This clone was recorded only once. CDR3 in amino acids: CSVPAARGLAGARVGTQYF. Here the CDR3 DNA reads TGCAGCGTTCCGGCCGCCAGGGGACTAGCGGGGGCCCGGGTTGGTACGCAGTATTTT. This chain links TRBV29-1 with TRBJ2-3; 14 bases line up with TRBD2. V shed 5 bases, J shed 8 bases, and the junction held 21 bases outside the gene matches. The CDR3 is 19 residues long. Germline V lookup: CDR1 SQVTM, CDR2 ANQGSEA.

The V call is TRBV15, the J call TRBJ2-3, with D perhaps TRBD2 (6 bases). This CDR3 region has 16 residues. V was cut by 3 bases and J by 3 bases, with 16 bases left in between. Germline assignment: CDR1 LNHNV and CDR2 YYDKDF (reference sequence). CDR3 residues: CATSSRRAGSTDTQYF. The CDR3 DNA reads as TGTGCCACCAGCAGTCGTCGGGCGGGGTCGACAGATACGCAGTATTTT.

This rearrangement joins TRBV11-2 to TRBJ2-3; 11 nucleotides line up with TRBD2. The V gene's germline CDR1 is SGHAT and CDR2 FQNNGV. This CDR3 spans 16 amino acids. V shed 5 bases, J shed 4 bases, and the junction held 8 bases outside the gene matches. The CDR3: CASSPRLAGRADTQYF. The DNA for the CDR3 is TGTGCCAGCAGCCCCCGACTAGCGGGAAGGGCAGATACGCAGTATTTT.

This chain joins TRBV29-1 and TRBJ2-5; the D gene is possibly TRBD1 (6 bases). V was trimmed by 5 bases and J by 5 bases, leaving 12 bases between them. Germline CDR1 SQVTM, CDR2 ANQGSEA. The length of the CDR3 is 12 residues. The CDR3 nucleotides read TGCAGCGTTCCACAGGGTCCGGAGACCCAGTACTTC. Translated: CSVPQGPETQYF.